This T cell receptor beta chain appears in the sequencing data of a study of blood T cell repertoires in COVID-19. Study context: From the United States, Italy and Spain came samples of acute and convalescent COVID-19. PBMCs, B-cell-depleted T cells, or T cells were the source of the cDNA or gDNA that made up the material.

Here immunoSEQ multiplex PCR was the method, and the copy in TCRdb shows in-frame clones only, minus some. Among under 300,000 clones listed, approximately 87% were seen once. Germline CDR1 and CDR2: SGHTA and FQGNSA. This CDR3 spans 12 amino acids. Trimming took 5 bases from V and 4 from J, leaving 6 bases between them. This rearrangement joins TRBV7-2 to TRBJ1-3; unclear D gene. The source is a man aged 60 to 69 with acute or convalescent COVID-19. Material: peripheral blood. This CDR3 is CASSASGNTIYF. DNA for the CDR3: TGTGCCAGCAGCGCGTCCGGAAACACCATATATTTT. Complete variable domain (other parts from reference TRBV7-2 and TRBJ1-3): GAGVSQSPSNKVTEKGKDVELRCDPISGHTALYWYRQSLGQGLEFLIYFQGNSAPDKSGLPSDRFSAERTGGSVSTLTIQRTQQEDSAVYLCASSASGNTIYFGEGSWLTVV.